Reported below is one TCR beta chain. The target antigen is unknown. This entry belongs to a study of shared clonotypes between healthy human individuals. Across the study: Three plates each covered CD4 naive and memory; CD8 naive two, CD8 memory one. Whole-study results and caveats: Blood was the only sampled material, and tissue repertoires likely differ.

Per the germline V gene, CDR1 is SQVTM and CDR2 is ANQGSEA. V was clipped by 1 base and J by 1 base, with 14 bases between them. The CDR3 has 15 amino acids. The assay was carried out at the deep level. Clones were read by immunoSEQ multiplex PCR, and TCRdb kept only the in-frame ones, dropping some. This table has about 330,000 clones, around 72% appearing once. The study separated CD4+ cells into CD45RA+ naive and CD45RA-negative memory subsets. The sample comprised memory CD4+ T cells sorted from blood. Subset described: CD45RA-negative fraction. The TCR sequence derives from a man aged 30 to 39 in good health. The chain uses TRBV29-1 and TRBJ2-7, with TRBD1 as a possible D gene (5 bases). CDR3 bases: TGCAGCGTTGAAGCGCCAGGGTTGGGTTCCTACGAGCAGTACTTC. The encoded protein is CSVEAPGLGSYEQYF.